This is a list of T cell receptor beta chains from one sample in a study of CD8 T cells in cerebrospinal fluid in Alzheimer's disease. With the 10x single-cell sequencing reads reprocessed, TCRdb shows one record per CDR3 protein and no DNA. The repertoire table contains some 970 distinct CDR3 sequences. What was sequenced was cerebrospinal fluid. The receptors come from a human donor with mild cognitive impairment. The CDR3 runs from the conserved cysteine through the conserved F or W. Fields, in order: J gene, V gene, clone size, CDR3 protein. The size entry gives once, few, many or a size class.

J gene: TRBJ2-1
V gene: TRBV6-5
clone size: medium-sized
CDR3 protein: CASSTGGPYNEQFF

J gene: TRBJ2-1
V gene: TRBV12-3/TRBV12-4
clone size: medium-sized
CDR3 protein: CASSLAANEQFF

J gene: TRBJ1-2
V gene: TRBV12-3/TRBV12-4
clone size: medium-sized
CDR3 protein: CASSLGLPNYGYTF

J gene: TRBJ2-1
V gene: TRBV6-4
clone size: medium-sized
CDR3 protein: CASSDPGHHNEQFF

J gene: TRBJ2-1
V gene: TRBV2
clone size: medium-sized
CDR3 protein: CASSDSGIEQFF

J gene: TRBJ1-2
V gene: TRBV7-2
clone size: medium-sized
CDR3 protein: CASSRQEAGYGYTF

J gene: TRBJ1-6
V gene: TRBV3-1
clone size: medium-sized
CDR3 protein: CASSQGRDSPLHF

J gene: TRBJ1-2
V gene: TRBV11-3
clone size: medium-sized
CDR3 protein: CASSFEIRDRAKGANYGYTF

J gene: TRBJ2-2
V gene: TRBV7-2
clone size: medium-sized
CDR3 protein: CASSLVVTSGAGELFF

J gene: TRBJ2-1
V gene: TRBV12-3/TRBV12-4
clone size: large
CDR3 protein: CASSPYRGGNYNEQFF

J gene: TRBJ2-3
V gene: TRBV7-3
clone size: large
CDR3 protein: CASSFGSPGEDTQYF

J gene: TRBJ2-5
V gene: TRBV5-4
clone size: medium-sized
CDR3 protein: CASSTRTGGKTQYF